Listed below are T cell receptor beta chains from one sample, sequenced in a study of immune evolution from preneoplasia to lung adenocarcinoma. Using immunoSEQ multiplex PCR, the repertoire was profiled, and TCRdb retains in-frame clones only, with some absent. The sample includes around 40,000 clones, roughly four fifths of them seen just once. The sample comprised FFPE invasive lung adenocarcinoma tissue. The receptors derive from a person in their sixties or seventies with lung adenocarcinoma. Both conserved end residues are part of each CDR3. D genes are given only for firm matches. Expanded clones get a size class; other rows say once, few or many, or leave the size out.

>TRBJ2-3|NA|NA|TRBV27|16
CASSLKGGRAIDTQYF
TGTGCCAGCAGTTTGAAGGGGGGGAGGGCCATAGATACGCAGTATTTT
>TRBJ1-4|TRBD1|NA|TRBV18|13
CASSRDSLEKLFF
TGTGCCAGCTCACGGGACAGCCTTGAAAAACTGTTTTTT
>TRBJ2-3|NA|once|TRBV5-4|12
CASSLSADTQYF
TGTGCCAGCAGCTTGTCGGCAGATACGCAGTATTTT
>TRBJ2-1|NA|NA|TRBV7-9|14
CASSLRGGRNEQFF
TGTGCCAGCAGCTTAAGGGGAGGCCGCAATGAGCAGTTCTTC
>TRBJ2-7|NA|NA|TRBV6-1|15
CASSEGGRVSYEQYF
TGTGCCAGCAGTGAAGGTGGAAGGGTCTCCTACGAGCAGTACTTC
>TRBJ1-5|NA|NA|TRBV18|14
CASSPRDGAGPQHF
TGTGCCAGCTCACCAAGGGACGGTGCAGGGCCCCAGCATTTT
>TRBJ2-3|NA|NA|TRBV7-8|14
CASSPRRLVDTQYF
TGTGCCAGCAGCCCAAGGCGGCTAGTGGATACGCAGTATTTT
>TRBJ2-7|NA|NA|TRBV5-8|13
CASSFGPSGWQYF
TGTGCCAGCAGCTTCGGACCTAGTGGTTGGCAGTACTTC
>TRBJ1-5|TRBD1|NA|TRBV28|16
CASSLRTGGRNQPQHF
TGTGCCAGCAGTTTACGCACAGGGGGCAGGAATCAGCCCCAGCATTTT
>TRBJ1-1|NA|NA|TRBV7-2|16
CASSSHTTDLRTEAFF
TGTGCCAGCAGCTCCCACACGACCGATTTGAGGACTGAAGCTTTCTTT
>TRBJ2-4|NA|NA|TRBV14|18
CASSQEAHRDLAKNIQYF
TGTGCCAGCAGCCAAGAAGCCCACAGAGACTTAGCCAAAAACATTCAGTACTTC
>TRBJ1-3|NA|NA|TRBV7-2|15
CASSPYRATGNTIYF
TGTGCCAGCAGCCCCTACAGGGCTACTGGAAACACCATATATTTT
>TRBJ2-2|NA|NA|TRBV7-6|16
CASSLRGSDNTGELFF
TGTGCCAGCAGCTTGCGTGGGAGTGATAACACCGGGGAGCTGTTTTTT
>TRBJ1-4|NA|few|TRBV27|14
CASSLKGINEKLFF
TGTGCCAGCAGTTTGAAGGGGATTAATGAAAAACTGTTTTTT
>TRBJ2-3|TRBD2|NA|TRBV4-2|16
CASSQGLAGGLDTQYF
TGTGCCAGCAGCCAAGGACTAGCCGGGGGTCTAGATACGCAGTATTTT
>TRBJ2-1|NA|NA|TRBV28|16
CASSLTGTGVYYEQFF
TGTGCCAGCAGTTTGACCGGGACTGGAGTGTATTATGAGCAGTTCTTC
>TRBJ1-2|TRBD1|NA|TRBV6-5|14
CASSRDREFYGYTF
TGTGCCAGCAGTAGGGACAGAGAATTCTATGGCTACACCTTC
>TRBJ1-2|NA|NA|TRBV5-1|16
CASTRDPGGTNYGYTF
TGCGCCAGCACCCGGGACCCTGGAGGGACTAACTATGGCTACACCTTC
>TRBJ1-2|TRBD1|NA|TRBV28|14
CASSPSDREDGYTF
TGTGCCAGCAGCCCCTCGGACAGGGAGGATGGCTACACCTTC
>TRBJ1-5|NA|once|TRBV6-1|13
CASRPTGWQPQHF
TGTGCCAGCAGACCGACGGGTTGGCAGCCCCAGCATTTT
>TRBJ1-1|NA|NA|TRBV9|15
CASSVGGLLNTEAFF
TGTGCCAGCAGCGTAGGTGGGCTGTTGAACACTGAAGCTTTCTTT
>TRBJ2-3|TRBD2|medium-sized|TRBV5-6|16
CASSLGTSGSTDTQYF
TGTGCCAGCAGCTTAGGGACTAGCGGGAGCACAGATACGCAGTATTTT
>TRBJ2-2|NA|few|TRBV9|16
CASSVRGHDNTGELFF
TGTGCCAGCAGCGTACGCGGACACGATAACACCGGGGAGCTGTTTTTT
>TRBJ1-1|NA|NA|TRBV18|11
CASSPVTEAFF
TGTGCCAGCTCACCAGTAACTGAAGCTTTCTTT
>TRBJ2-1|TRBD2|once|TRBV7-2|17
CASSPRGEREFTDEQFF
TGTGCCAGCAGCCCCCGGGGGGAGCGGGAGTTCACCGATGAGCAGTTCTTC
>TRBJ2-5|NA|NA|TRBV7-2|14
CASSPLGVKETQYF
TGTGCCAGCAGCCCCTTGGGGGTAAAAGAGACCCAGTACTTC
>TRBJ2-1|TRBD2|medium-sized|TRBV6-5|14
CASSARGGIREQFF
TGTGCCAGCAGTGCTAGGGGAGGGATTCGTGAGCAGTTCTTC
>TRBJ2-7|NA|NA|TRBV4-1|14
CASSQSGNSYEQYF
TGCGCCAGCAGCCAAAGTGGGAACTCCTACGAGCAGTACTTC
>TRBJ2-3|NA|NA|TRBV11-2|13
CASSLVRGDTQYF
TGTGCCAGCAGCTTAGTTAGGGGGGATACGCAGTATTTT
>TRBJ1-2|NA|NA|TRBV6-1|14
CASSEGTGLYGYTF
TGTGCCAGCAGTGAAGGTACAGGCCTATATGGCTACACCTTC
>TRBJ1-5|NA|medium-sized|TRBV19|15
CASSMHGESNQPQHF
TGTGCCAGTAGTATGCATGGGGAGAGCAATCAGCCCCAGCATTTT
>TRBJ1-2|NA|few|TRBV9|15
CASSVGPGLNYGYTF
TGTGCCAGCAGCGTAGGCCCCGGGCTTAACTATGGCTACACCTTC
>TRBJ2-1|NA|NA|TRBV10-1|14
CASSESGLRNEQFF
TGCGCCAGCAGTGAGTCAGGCCTGAGGAATGAGCAGTTCTTC
>TRBJ2-7|TRBD1|NA|TRBV7-2|15
CASSLVGTGIYEQYF
TGTGCCAGCAGCTTAGTCGGGACAGGGATCTACGAGCAGTACTTC
>TRBJ2-2|TRBD2|NA|TRBV7-9|14
CASRREGGTGELFF
TGTGCCAGCAGGCGGGAGGGTGGCACCGGGGAGCTGTTTTTT
>TRBJ1-5|NA|few|TRBV2|15
CASSEAGGVYQPQHF
TGTGCCAGCAGTGAAGCGGGGGGAGTTTATCAGCCCCAGCATTTT
>TRBJ2-1|NA|NA|TRBV5-1|15
CASSSQGGNYNEQFF
TGCGCCAGCAGCTCCCAGGGGGGAAATTACAATGAGCAGTTCTTC
>TRBJ1-5|NA|NA|TRBV21-1|18
CASSKERGVGLSNQPQHF
TGTGCCAGCAGCAAAGAAAGAGGGGTCGGCTTGAGCAATCAGCCCCAGCATTTT
>TRBJ1-2|TRBD1|NA|TRBV5-4|13
CASGGQGAAGYTF
TGTGCCAGCGGGGGCCAGGGGGCGGCTGGCTACACCTTC
>TRBJ2-2|NA|few|TRBV5-1|16
CASSLAGSPNTGELFF
TGCGCCAGCAGCTTGGCAGGGAGCCCGAACACCGGGGAGCTGTTTTTT
>TRBJ1-2|NA|NA|TRBV9|13
CASSVGGSPGYTF
TGTGCCAGCAGCGTAGGTGGCAGTCCTGGCTACACCTTC
>TRBJ2-7|NA|NA|TRBV7-9|12
CASSRAGYEQYF
TGTGCCAGCAGCCGGGCTGGGTACGAGCAGTACTTC
>TRBJ2-3|NA|NA|TRBV9|11
CASSVETTQYF
TGTGCCAGCAGCGTAGAGACCACGCAGTATTTT
>TRBJ1-2|TRBD1|NA|TRBV28|22
CASRSSGFGQRDRGRVNYGYTF
TGTGCCAGCAGAAGCAGTGGTTTCGGCCAACGGGACAGGGGGCGCGTTAACTATGGCTACACCTTC
>TRBJ2-5|TRBD1|NA|TRBV19|15
CASSLTGTGKETQYF
TGTGCCAGTAGTCTGACCGGGACAGGGAAAGAGACCCAGTACTTC
>TRBJ1-1|NA|NA|TRBV18|16
CASSPAGVRTNTEAFF
TGTGCCAGCTCACCAGCAGGGGTCAGGACTAACACTGAAGCTTTCTTT
>TRBJ2-7|NA|NA|TRBV11-1|15
CASSLLGGSHYEQYF
TGTGCCAGCAGCTTATTGGGCGGTTCCCACTACGAGCAGTACTTC
>TRBJ2-7|TRBD1|few|TRBV18|14
CASSPRDRTYEQYF
TGTGCCAGCTCACCCCGGGACAGGACCTACGAGCAGTACTTC
>TRBJ2-3|TRBD2|few|TRBV4-2|15
CASMTVAGGLDTQYF
TGTGCCAGCATGACAGTAGCGGGAGGGTTAGATACGCAGTATTTT
>TRBJ2-1|NA|NA|TRBV5-4|13
CASSLPSYNEQFF
TGTGCCAGCAGCTTGCCCTCCTACAATGAGCAGTTCTTC
>TRBJ2-5|NA|NA|TRBV28|14
CASSLVRPQETQYF
TGTGCCAGCAGTTTAGTCAGGCCCCAAGAGACCCAGTACTTC
>TRBJ2-1|NA|NA|TRBV9|13
CASSGGLGNEQFF
TGTGCCAGCAGCGGGGGGCTAGGGAATGAGCAGTTCTTC
>TRBJ2-3|TRBD2|NA|TRBV28|15
CASRAGTRRLDTQYF
TGTGCCAGCAGAGCCGGGACTAGGCGGTTAGATACGCAGTATTTT
>TRBJ2-2|TRBD1|NA|TRBV18|15
CASSPRTGNTGELFF
TGTGCCAGCTCACCCCGGACAGGGAACACCGGGGAGCTGTTTTTT
>TRBJ2-7|NA|NA|TRBV11-2|14
CASSFGPTTYEQYF
TGTGCCAGCAGCTTCGGTCCCACCACCTACGAGCAGTACTTC
>TRBJ2-7|NA|NA|TRBV12-2|16
CASRSHSGTPTYEQYF
TGTGCAAGTCGCTCCCACTCCGGGACACCCACCTACGAGCAGTACTTC
>TRBJ2-2|NA|medium-sized|TRBV7-3|13
CASSFGQTGELFF
TGTGCCAGCAGCTTTGGACAGACCGGGGAGCTGTTTTTT
>TRBJ1-1|NA|once|TRBV29-1|10
CSVVGTEAFF
TGCAGCGTCGTCGGCACTGAAGCTTTCTTT
>TRBJ2-5|TRBD2|NA|TRBV27|16
CASSYLRGGSTETQYF
TGTGCCAGCAGCTATCTTAGGGGCGGGAGTACGGAGACCCAGTACTTC
>TRBJ2-3|NA|NA|TRBV5-8|15
CASSLALGATDTQYF
TGTGCCAGCAGCTTGGCCCTTGGGGCAACAGATACGCAGTATTTT